This TCR beta chain was obtained from a study of shared clonotypes between healthy human individuals. Study-level results: Donor clonotype sharing was expected to depend on sequencing depth. Sampling was confined to blood; repertoires within tissues likely differ.

This CDR3 contains 14 residues. V shed 5 bases and J 4 bases; nucleotides not matched to a gene: 5. The germline CDR1 and CDR2 sequences are MDHEN and SYDVKM. Once extracted for a subset, genomic DNA was divided evenly among several immunoSEQ plates. The protocol was immunoSEQ multiplex PCR, while the TCRdb copy is restricted to in-frame clones and leaves out a portion. The top ten clones hold 0.064% of a sample with over 400,000 clones, roughly 95% of them seen once. Naive CD45RA+ and memory CD45RA-negative subsets were split from CD4+ cells. As regards this clone: The antigen remains undetermined.

The sequenced sample was naive CD4+ T cells sorted from blood. Described subset: CD45RA+ positively selected. The chain combines TRBV28 with TRBJ1-3, with 7 bases identical to TRBD1. This TCR was recovered from a woman aged 30 to 39 in good health. The chain's CDR3 is CASSPTGTGNTIYF. As DNA, the CDR3 is TGTGCCAGCAGTCCGACAGGGACGGGAAACACCATATATTTT. Using reference TRBV28 and TRBJ1-3 for the parts outside the CDR3, the full variable domain is DVKVTQSSRYLVKRTGEKVFLECVQDMDHENMFWYRQDPGLGLRLIYFSYDVKMKEKGDIPEGYSVSREKKERFSLILESASTNQTSMYLCASSPTGTGNTIYFGEGSWLTVV.